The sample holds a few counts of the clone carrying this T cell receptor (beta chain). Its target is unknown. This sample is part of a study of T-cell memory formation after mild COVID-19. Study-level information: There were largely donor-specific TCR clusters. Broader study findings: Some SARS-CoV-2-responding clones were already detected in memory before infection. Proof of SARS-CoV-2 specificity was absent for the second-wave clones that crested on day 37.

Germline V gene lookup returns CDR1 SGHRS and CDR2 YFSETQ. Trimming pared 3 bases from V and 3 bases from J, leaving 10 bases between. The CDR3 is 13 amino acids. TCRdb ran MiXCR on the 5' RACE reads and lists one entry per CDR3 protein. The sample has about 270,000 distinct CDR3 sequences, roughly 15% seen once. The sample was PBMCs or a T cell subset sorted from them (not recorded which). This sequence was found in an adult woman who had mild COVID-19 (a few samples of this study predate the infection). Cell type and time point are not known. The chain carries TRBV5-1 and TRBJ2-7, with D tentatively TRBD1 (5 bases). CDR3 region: CASSSQDSYEQYF. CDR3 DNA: TGCGCCAGCAGCTCCCAAGACAGCTACGAGCAGTACTTC.